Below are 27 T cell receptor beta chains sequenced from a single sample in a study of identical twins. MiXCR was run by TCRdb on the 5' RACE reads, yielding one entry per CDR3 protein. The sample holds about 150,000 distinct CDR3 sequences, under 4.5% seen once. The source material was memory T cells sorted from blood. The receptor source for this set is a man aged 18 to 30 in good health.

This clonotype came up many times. DNA for the CDR3: TGTGCCATCAGTGGATGGACAGGGGCTAACACTGAAGCTTTCTTT. The encoded protein is CAISGWTGANTEAFF. V usage is TRBV10-3 and J usage is TRBJ1-1; 9 nucleotides line up with TRBD1. There are 15 residues in the CDR3. Germline CDR1 and CDR2: ENHRY and SYGVKD. V gave up 4 bases and J gave up 2 bases; unmatched junction bases: 5.

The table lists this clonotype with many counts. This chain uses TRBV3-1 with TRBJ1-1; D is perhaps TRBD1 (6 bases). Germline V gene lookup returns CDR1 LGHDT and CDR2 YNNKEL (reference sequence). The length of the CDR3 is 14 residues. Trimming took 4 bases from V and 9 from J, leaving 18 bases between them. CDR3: CASSPTGSRSQAFF. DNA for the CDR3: TGTGCCAGCAGCCCTACAGGGTCTAGGAGTCAAGCTTTCTTT.

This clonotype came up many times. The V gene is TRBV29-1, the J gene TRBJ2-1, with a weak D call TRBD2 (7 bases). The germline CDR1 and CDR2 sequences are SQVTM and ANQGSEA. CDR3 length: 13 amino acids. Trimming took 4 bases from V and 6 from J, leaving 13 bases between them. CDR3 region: CSVVGGPVNEQFF. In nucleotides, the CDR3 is TGCAGCGTTGTCGGGGGGCCGGTCAATGAGCAGTTCTTC.

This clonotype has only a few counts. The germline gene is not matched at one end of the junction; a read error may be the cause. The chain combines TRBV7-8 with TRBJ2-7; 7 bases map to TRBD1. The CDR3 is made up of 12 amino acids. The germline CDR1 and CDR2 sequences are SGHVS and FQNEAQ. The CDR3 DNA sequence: TGTGCCAGCAGCTTGGGACCGCTGGACAGGTCGTTC. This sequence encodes CASSLGPLDRSF.

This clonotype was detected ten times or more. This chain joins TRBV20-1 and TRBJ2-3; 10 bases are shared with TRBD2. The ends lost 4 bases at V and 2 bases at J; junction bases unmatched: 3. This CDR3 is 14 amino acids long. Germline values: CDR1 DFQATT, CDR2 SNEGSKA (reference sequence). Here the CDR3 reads CSATGTSVTDTQYF. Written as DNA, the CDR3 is TGCAGTGCTACCGGGACTAGCGTCACAGATACGCAGTATTTT.

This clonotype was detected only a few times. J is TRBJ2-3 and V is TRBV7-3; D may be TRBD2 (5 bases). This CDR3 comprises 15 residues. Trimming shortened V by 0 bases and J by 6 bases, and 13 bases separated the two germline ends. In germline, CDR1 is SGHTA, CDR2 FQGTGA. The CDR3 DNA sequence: TGTGCCAGCAGCTTAACGTCCACTAGTACCGATACGCAGTATTTT. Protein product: CASSLTSTSTDTQYF. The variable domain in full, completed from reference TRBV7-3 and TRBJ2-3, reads GAGVSQTPSNKVTEKGKYVELRCDPISGHTALYWYRQSLGQGPEFLIYFQGTGAADDSGLPNDRFFAVRPEGSVSTLKIQRTERGDSAVYLCASSLTSTSTDTQYFGPGTRLTVL.

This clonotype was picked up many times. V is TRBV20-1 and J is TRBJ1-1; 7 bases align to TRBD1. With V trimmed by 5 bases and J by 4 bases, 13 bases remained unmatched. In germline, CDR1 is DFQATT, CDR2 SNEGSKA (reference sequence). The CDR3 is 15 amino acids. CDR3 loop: CSADRVGKGGTEAFF. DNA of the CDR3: TGCAGTGCTGACAGGGTTGGTAAAGGGGGCACTGAAGCTTTCTTT.

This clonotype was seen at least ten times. The CDR3 DNA sequence: TGCAGCGGCGGGACACAGAACACCGGGGAGCTGTTTTTT. Translation gives CSGGTQNTGELFF. The chain recombines TRBV29-1 with TRBJ2-2, with D perhaps matching TRBD1 or TRBD2 (6 bases each). Trimming took 7 bases from V and 1 from J, leaving 10 bases between them. The CDR3 has 13 amino acids. Germline V gene sequence: CDR1 SQVTM, CDR2 ANQGSEA.

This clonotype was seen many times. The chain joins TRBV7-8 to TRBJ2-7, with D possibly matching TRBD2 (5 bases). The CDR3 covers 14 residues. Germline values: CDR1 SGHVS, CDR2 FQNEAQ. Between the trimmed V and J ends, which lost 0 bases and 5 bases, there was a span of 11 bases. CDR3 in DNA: TGTGCCAGCAGCTTAGCGGGTCACGGGGACGAGCAGTACTTC. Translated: CASSLAGHGDEQYF. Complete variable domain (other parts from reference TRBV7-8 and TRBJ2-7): GAGVSQSPRYKVAKRGQDVALRCDPISGHVSLFWYQQALGQGPEFLTYFQNEAQLDKSGLPSDRFFAERPEGSVSTLKIQRTQQEDSAVYLCASSLAGHGDEQYFGPGTRLTVT.

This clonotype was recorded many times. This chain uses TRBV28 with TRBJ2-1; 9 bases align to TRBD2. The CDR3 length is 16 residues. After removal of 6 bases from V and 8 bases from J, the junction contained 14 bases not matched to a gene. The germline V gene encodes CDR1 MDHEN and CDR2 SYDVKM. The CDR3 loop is CASSPSWREGRYEQFF. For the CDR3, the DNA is TGTGCCAGCAGCCCGAGCTGGCGGGAGGGCCGGTATGAGCAGTTCTTC. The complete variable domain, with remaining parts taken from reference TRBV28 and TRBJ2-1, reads DVKVTQSSRYLVKRTGEKVFLECVQDMDHENMFWYRQDPGLGLRLIYFSYDVKMKEKGDIPEGYSVSREKKERFSLILESASTNQTSMYLCASSPSWREGRYEQFFGPGTRLTVL.

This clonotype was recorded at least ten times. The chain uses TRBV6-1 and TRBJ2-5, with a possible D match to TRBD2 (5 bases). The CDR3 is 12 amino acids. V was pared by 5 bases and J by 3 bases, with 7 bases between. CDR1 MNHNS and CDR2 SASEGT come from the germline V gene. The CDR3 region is CASSPGKETQYF. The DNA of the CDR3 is TGTGCCAGCAGTCCGGGGAAAGAGACCCAGTACTTC.

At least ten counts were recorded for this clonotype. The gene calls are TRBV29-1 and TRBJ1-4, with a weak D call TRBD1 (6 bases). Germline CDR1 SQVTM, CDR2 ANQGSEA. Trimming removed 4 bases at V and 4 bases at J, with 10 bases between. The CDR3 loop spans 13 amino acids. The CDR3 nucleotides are TGCAGCGTTGGGGACACACGTAATGAAAAACTGTTTTTT. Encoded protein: CSVGDTRNEKLFF.

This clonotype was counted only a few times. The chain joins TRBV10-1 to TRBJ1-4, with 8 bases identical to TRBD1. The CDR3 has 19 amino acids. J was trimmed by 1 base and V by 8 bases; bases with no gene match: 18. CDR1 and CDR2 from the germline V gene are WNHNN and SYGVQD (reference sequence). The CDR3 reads CASAAGQEQERKTNEKLFF. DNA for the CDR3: TGCGCCAGCGCGGCGGGACAGGAACAGGAACGGAAAACTAATGAAAAACTGTTTTTT.

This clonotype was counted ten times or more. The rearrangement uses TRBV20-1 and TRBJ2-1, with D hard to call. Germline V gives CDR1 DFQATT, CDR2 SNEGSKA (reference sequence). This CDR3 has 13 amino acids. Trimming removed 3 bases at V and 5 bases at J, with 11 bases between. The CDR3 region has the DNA TGCAGTGCTAGTGAGCCCGCACACAATGAGCAGTTCTTC. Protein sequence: CSASEPAHNEQFF.

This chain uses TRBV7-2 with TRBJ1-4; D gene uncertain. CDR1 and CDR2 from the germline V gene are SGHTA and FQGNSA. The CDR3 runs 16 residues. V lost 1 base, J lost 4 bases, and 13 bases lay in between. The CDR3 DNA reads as TGTGCCAGCAGCTTAGGTCGGCCAGCCTATAATGAAAAACTGTTTTTT. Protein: CASSLGRPAYNEKLFF. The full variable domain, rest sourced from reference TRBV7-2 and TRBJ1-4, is GAGVSQSPSNKVTEKGKDVELRCDPISGHTALYWYRQSLGQGLEFLIYFQGNSAPDKSGLPSDRFSAERTGGSVSTLTIQRTQQEDSAVYLCASSLGRPAYNEKLFFGSGTQLSVL.

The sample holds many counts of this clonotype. CDR3 coding DNA: TGTGCCAGCAGTTTCTCAACCGGGACAGCCCTATCCGAGCAGTACGTC. It codes for CASSFSTGTALSEQYV. J is TRBJ2-7 and V is TRBV27; 7 bases match TRBD1. Per the germline V gene, CDR1 is MNHEY and CDR2 is SMNVEV (reference sequence). V lost 3 bases and J lost 6; bases outside the gene matches: 14. This CDR3 has 16 residues.

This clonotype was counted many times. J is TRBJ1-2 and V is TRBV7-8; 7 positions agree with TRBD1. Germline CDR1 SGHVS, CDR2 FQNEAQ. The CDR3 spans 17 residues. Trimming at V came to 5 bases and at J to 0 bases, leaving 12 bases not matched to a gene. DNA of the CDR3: TGTGCCAGCAGCCCAGGCCGACAGGGAGCAGCTAACTATGGCTACACCTTC. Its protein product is CASSPGRQGAANYGYTF.

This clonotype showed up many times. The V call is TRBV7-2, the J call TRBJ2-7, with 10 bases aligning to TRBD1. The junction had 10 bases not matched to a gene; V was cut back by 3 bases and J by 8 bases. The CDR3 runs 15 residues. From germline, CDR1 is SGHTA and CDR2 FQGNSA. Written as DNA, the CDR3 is TGTGCCAGCAGCTTCGCCGGGACAGGGGACTTTCAGCAGTACTTC. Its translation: CASSFAGTGDFQQYF. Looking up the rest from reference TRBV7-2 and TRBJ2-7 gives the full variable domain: GAGVSQSPSNKVTEKGKDVELRCDPISGHTALYWYRQSLGQGLEFLIYFQGNSAPDKSGLPSDRFSAERTGGSVSTLTIQRTQQEDSAVYLCASSFAGTGDFQQYFGPGTRLTVT.

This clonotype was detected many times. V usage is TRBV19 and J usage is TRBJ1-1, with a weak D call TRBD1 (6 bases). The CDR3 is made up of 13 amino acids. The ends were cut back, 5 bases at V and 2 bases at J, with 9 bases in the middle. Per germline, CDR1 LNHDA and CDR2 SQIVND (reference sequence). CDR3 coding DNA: TGTGCCAGTAGTGTGGACAGAAACACTGAAGCTTTCTTT. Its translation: CASSVDRNTEAFF.

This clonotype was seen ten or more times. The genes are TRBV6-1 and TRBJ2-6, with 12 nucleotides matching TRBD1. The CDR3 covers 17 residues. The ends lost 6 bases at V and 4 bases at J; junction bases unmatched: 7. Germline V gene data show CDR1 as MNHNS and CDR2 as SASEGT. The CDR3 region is CASSRGQGAGGANVLTF. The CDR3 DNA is TGTGCCAGCAGCCGGGGACAGGGGGCAGGGGGGGCCAACGTCCTGACTTTC.

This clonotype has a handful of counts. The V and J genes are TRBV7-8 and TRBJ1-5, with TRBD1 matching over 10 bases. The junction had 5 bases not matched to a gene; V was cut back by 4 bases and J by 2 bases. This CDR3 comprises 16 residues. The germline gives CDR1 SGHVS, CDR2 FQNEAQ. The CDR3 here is CASSSGQGLGNQPQHF. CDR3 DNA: TGTGCCAGCAGCTCGGGACAGGGGTTGGGCAATCAGCCCCAGCATTTT.

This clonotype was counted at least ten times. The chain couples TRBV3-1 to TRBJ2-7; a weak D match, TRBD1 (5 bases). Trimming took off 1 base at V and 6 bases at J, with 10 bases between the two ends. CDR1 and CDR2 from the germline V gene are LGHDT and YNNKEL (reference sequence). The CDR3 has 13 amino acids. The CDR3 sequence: CASSQGRGLEQYF. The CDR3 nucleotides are TGTGCCAGCAGCCAAGGAAGGGGTCTCGAGCAGTACTTC.

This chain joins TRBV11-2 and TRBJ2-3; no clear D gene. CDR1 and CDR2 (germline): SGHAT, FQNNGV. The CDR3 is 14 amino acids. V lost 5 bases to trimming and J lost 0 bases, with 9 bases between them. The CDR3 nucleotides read TGTGCCAGCAGCCCAAGACAAAGCACAGATACGCAGTATTTT. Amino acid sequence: CASSPRQSTDTQYF.

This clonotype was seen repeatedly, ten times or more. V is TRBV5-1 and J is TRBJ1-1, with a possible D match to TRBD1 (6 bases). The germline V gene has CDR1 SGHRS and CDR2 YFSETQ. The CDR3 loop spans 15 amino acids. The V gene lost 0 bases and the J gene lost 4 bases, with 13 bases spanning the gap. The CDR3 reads CASSLGPGGPTEAFF. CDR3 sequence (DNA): TGCGCCAGCAGCTTGGGGCCCGGGGGCCCCACTGAAGCTTTCTTT.

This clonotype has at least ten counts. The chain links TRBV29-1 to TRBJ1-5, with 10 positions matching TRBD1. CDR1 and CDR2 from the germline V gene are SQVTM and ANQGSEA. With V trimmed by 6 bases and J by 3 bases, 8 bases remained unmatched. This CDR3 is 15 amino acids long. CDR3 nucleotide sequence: TGCAGCGTCAATACCGGGACAGGGGTCAATCAGCCCCAGCATTTT. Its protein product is CSVNTGTGVNQPQHF.

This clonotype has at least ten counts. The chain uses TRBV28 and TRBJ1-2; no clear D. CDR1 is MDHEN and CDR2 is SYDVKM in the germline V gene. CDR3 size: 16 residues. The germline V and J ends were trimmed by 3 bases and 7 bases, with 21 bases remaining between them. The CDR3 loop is CASSFGILGTGSGYTF. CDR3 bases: TGTGCCAGCAGTTTCGGTATACTGGGAACGGGCTCTGGCTACACCTTC.

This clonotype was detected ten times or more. The CDR3 loop reads CASSLVGGSSNEEQFF. The CDR3 coding sequence is TGTGCCAGCAGCTTGGTCGGCGGGAGCTCGAATGAGGAGCAGTTCTTC. The J gene is TRBJ2-1, the V gene TRBV5-6; 7 bases align to TRBD2. This CDR3 spans 16 amino acids. Trimming took 0 bases from V and 10 from J; bases not matched to a gene: 13. Germline V gene sequence: CDR1 SGHDT, CDR2 YYEEEE.